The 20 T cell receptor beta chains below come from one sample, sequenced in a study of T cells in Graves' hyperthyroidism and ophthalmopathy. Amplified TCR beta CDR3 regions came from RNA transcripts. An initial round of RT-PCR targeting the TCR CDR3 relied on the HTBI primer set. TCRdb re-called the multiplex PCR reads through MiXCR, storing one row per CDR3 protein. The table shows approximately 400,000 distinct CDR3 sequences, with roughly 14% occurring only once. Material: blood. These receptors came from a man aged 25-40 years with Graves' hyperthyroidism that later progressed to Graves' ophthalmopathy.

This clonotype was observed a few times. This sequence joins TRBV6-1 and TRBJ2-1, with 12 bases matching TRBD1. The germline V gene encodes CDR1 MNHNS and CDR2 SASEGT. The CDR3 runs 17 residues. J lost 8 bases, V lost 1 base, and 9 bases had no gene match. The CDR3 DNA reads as TGTGCCAGCAGTGAAGGGAGGCCGGGACAGGGGGCATATGAGCAGTTCTTC. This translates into CASSEGRPGQGAYEQFF.

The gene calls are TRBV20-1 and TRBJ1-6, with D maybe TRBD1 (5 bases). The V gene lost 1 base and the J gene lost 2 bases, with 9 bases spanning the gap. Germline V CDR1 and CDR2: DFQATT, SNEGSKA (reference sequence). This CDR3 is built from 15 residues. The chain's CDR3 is CSARGGNTYNSPLHF. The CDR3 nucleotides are TGCAGTGCTAGAGGGGGGAACACCTATAATTCACCCCTCCACTTT.

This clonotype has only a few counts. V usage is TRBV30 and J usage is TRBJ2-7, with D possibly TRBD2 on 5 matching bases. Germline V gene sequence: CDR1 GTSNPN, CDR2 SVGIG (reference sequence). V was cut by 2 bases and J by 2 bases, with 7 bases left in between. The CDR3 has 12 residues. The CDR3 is CAWSTGTYEQYF. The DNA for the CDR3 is TGTGCCTGGAGTACCGGGACCTACGAGCAGTACTTC.

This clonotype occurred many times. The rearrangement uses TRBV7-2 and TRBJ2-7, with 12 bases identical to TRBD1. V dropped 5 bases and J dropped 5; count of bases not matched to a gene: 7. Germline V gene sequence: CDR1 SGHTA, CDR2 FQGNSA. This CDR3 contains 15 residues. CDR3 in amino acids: CASSPTGTGGDEQYF. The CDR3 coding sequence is TGTGCCAGCAGCCCAACCGGGACAGGGGGCGACGAGCAGTACTTC.

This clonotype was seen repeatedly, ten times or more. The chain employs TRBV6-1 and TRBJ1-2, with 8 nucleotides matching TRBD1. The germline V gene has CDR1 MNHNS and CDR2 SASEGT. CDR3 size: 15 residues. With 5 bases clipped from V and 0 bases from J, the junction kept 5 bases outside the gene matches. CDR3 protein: CASSNRDRSNYGYTF. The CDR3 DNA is TGTGCCAGCAGTAACCGGGACAGGTCTAACTATGGCTACACCTTC.

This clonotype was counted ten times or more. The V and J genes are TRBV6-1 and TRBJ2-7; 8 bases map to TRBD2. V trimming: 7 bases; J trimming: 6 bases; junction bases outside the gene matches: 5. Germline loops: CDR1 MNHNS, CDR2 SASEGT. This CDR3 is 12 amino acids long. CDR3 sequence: CASTRGGVEQYF. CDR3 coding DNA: TGTGCCAGCACCCGGGGGGGGGTCGAGCAGTACTTC.

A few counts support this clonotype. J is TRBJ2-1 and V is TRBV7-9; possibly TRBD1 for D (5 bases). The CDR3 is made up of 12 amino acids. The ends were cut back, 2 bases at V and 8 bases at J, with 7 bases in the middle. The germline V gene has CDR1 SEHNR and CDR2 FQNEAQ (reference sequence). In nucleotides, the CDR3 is TGTGCCAGCAGCTTACGACAGCATGAGCAGTTCTTC. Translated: CASSLRQHEQFF.

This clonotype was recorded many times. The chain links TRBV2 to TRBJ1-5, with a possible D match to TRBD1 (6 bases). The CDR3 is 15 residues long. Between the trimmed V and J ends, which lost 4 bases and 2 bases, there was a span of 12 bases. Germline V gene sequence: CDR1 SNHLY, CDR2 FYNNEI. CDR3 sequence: CASSAWGPGNQPQHF. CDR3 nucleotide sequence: TGTGCCAGCAGTGCCTGGGGGCCGGGCAATCAGCCCCAGCATTTT.

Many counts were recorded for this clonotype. The CDR3 nucleotides read TGCGCCAGCACCCTAATGGGGGATACGCAGTATTTT. As protein: CASTLMGDTQYF. This chain joins TRBV5-1 and TRBJ2-3; D gene uncertain. The CDR3 has 12 amino acids. Trimming cost V 6 bases and J 6 bases, with 11 bases left between them. Germline V gene sequence: CDR1 SGHRS, CDR2 YFSETQ.

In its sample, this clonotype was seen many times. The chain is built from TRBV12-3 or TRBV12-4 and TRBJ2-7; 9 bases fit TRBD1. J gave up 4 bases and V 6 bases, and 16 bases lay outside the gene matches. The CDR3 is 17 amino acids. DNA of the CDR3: TGTGCCAGCAGCCCTGGGCACAGGGGGCGCGCTAGATACGAGCAGTACTTC. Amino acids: CASSPGHRGRARYEQYF.

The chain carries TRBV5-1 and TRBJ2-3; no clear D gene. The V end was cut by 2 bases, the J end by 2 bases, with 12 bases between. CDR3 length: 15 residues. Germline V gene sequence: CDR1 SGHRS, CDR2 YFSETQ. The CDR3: CASSFGQEFTDTQYF. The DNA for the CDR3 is TGCGCCAGCAGCTTCGGCCAGGAGTTCACAGATACGCAGTATTTT.

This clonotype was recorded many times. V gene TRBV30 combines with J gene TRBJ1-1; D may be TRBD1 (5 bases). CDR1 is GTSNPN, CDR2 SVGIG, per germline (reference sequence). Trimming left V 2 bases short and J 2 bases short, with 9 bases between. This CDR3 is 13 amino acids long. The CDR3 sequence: CAWSPGGNTEAFF. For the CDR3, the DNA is TGTGCCTGGAGTCCTGGGGGTAACACTGAAGCTTTCTTT.

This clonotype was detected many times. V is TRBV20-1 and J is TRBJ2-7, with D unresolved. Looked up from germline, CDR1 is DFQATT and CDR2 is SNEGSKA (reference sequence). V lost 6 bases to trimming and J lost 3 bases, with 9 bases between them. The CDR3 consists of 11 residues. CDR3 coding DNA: TGCAGTGCCAAGAGAGACTACGAGCAGTACTTC. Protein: CSAKRDYEQYF.

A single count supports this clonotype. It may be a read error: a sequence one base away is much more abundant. CDR3 nucleotides: TGTGCCAGCGGCTCACCCTCCGGGACAGGCATGTACGAGCAGTACTTC. Its translation: CASGSPSGTGMYEQYF. The chain couples TRBV7-9 to TRBJ2-7; 8 nucleotides align to TRBD1. There are 16 residues in the CDR3. The V segment lost 8 bases and the J segment 4 bases; nucleotides outside the gene matches: 16. Looked up from germline, CDR1 is SEHNR and CDR2 is FQNEAQ (reference sequence).

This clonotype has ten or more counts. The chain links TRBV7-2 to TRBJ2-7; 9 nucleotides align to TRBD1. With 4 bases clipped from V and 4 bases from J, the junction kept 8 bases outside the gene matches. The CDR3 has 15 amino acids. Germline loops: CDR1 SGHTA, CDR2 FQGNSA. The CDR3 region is CASSYSGTGWYEQYF. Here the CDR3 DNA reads TGTGCCAGCAGCTACTCCGGGACAGGGTGGTACGAGCAGTACTTC.

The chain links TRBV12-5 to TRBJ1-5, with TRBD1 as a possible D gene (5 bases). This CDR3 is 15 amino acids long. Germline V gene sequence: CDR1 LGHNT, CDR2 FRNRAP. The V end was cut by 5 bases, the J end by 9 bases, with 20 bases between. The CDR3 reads CASGPGTGGFRPQHF. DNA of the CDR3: TGTGCTAGTGGTCCCGGGACGGGGGGATTTCGGCCCCAGCATTTT.

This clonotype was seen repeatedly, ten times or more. CDR3 sequence (DNA): TGTGCCAGCAGTTCCTGGGTTACTCCGAGCGGGGGCCTCGGTGAGCAGTTCTTC. It yields the protein CASSSWVTPSGGLGEQFF. The rearrangement joins TRBV28 to TRBJ2-1; 8 bases are shared with TRBD2. Germline CDR1 and CDR2: MDHEN and SYDVKM. The CDR3 runs to 18 residues. V dropped 4 bases and J dropped 9; count of bases not matched to a gene: 20.

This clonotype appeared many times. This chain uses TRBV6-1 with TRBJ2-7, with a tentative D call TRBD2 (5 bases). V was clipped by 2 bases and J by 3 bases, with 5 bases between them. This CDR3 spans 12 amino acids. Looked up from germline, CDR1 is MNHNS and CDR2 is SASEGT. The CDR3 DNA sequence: TGTGCCAGCAGTGAAAGCGGCTACGAGCAGTACTTC. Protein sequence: CASSESGYEQYF.

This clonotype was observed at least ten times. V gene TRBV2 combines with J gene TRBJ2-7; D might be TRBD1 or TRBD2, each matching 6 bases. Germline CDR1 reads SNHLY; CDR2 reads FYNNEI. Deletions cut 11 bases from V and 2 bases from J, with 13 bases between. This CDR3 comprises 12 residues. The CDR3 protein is CAGGGRAYEQYF. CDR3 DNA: TGTGCCGGAGGGGGACGGGCCTACGAGCAGTACTTC.

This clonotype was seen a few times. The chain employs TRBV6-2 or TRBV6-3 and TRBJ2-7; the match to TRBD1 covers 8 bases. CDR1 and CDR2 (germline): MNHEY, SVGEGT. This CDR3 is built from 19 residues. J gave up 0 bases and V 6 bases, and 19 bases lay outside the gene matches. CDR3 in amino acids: CASRALQGAPLLLSYEQYF. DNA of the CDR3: TGTGCCAGCAGAGCTCTCCAGGGGGCCCCGCTACTACTCTCCTACGAGCAGTACTTC.